The present entry profiles one TCR beta chain with its context. The assay was immunoSEQ multiplex PCR, and TCRdb's table has in-frame clones only and misses some. Of some 100,000 clones listed, around nine tenths are singletons. CDR1 and CDR2 (germline): MDHEN, SYDVKM. CDR3 size: 17 residues. V lost 6 bases to trimming and J lost 2 bases, with 19 bases between them. The sample is drawn from a study of blood T cell repertoires in COVID-19. The wider study: Acute and convalescent COVID-19 specimens originated in the United States, Italy and Spain.

Input material: peripheral blood. The V call is TRBV28, the J call TRBJ1-4, with a tentative D call TRBD1 (5 bases). The receptor comes from a woman of 80 years or more with active COVID-19. The CDR3 loop reads CASSLIRGYRTNEKLFF. The CDR3 region has the DNA TGTGCCAGCAGCCTCATTAGGGGATATAGGACTAATGAAAAACTGTTTTTT.